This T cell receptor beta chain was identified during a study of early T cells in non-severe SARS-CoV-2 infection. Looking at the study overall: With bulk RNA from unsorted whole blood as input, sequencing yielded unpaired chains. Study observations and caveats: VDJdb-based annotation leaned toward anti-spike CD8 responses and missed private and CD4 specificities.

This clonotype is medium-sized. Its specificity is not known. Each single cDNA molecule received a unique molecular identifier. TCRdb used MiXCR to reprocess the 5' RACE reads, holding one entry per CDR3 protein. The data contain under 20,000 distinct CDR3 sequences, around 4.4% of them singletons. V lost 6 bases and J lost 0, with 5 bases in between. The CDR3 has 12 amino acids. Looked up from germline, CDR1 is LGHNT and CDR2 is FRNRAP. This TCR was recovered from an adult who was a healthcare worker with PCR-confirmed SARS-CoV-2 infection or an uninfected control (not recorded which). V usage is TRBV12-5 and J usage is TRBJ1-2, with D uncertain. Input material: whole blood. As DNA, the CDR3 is TGTGCTAGTGGACACTCTAACTATGGCTACACCTTC. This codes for CASGHSNYGYTF.